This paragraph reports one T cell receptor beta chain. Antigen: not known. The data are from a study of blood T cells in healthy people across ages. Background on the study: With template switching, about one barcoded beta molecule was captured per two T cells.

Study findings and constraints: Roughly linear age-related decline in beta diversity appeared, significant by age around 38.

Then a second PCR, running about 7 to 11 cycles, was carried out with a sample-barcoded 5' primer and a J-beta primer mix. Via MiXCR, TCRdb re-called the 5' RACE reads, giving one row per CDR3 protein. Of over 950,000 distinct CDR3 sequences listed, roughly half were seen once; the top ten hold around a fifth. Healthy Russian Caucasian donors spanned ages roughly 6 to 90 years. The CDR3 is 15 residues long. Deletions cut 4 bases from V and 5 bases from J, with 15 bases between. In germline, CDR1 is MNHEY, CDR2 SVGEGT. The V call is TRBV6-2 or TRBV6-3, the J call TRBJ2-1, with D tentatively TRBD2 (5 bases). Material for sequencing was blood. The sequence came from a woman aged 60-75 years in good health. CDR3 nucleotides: TGTGCCAGCAGTTCGTCAAGCGGAGCCCACAATGAGCAGTTCTTC. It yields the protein CASSSSSGAHNEQFF.